Listed below are T cell receptor beta chains from one sample, sequenced in a study of T-cell reconstitution after alpha-beta-depleted transplantation in children. TCRdb re-analysed the PCR reads in MiXCR, keeping a single row per CDR3 protein. Of more than 450,000 distinct CDR3 sequences listed, about 18% are singletons. The specimen was PBMCs from the stem cell graft donor, collected from the stem cell graft. These receptors were taken from a human donor who donated a stem cell graft to a child with acute lymphoblastic leukemia. The CDR3 runs from the conserved cysteine through the conserved F or W. A D gene is named only where the DNA matches it firmly. Clone size is shown for a subset of rows, as once, few, many or a class of expanded clone.

D gene	V gene	clone size	J gene	CDR3 protein	CDR3 DNA
-	TRBV16	-	TRBJ1-2	CASSHSTDMGYGYTF	TGTGCCAGCAGCCATAGTACCGACATGGGCTATGGCTACACCTTC
TRBD2	TRBV7-9	-	TRBJ2-7	CASSLGISGSFSYEQYF	TGTGCCAGCAGCTTGGGCATCAGCGGGAGCTTCTCCTACGAGCAGTACTTC
TRBD2	TRBV7-6	-	TRBJ2-1	CASSLAAGAYNEQFF	TGTGCCAGCAGCTTAGCGGCGGGAGCCTACAATGAGCAGTTCTTC
-	TRBV5-1	-	TRBJ2-1	CASSLAVTSHDEQFF	TGCGCCAGCAGCTTGGCCGTCACTTCACACGATGAGCAGTTCTTC
-	TRBV4-1	-	TRBJ1-1	CASSLRGLGTEAFF	TGCGCCAGCAGCCTTCGGGGGCTTGGCACTGAAGCTTTCTTT
TRBD1	TRBV6-5	-	TRBJ1-1	CASSRTGERAFF	TGTGCCAGCAGCCGAACAGGGGAGAGGGCTTTCTTT
-	TRBV12-3/TRBV12-4	few	TRBJ2-1	CASSARSHNEQFF	TGTGCCAGCAGTGCCCGGTCACACAATGAGCAGTTCTTC
TRBD2	TRBV29-1	few	TRBJ2-5	CSVGLALQETQYF	TGCAGCGTGGGACTAGCACTACAAGAGACCCAGTACTTC
TRBD1	TRBV7-9	few	TRBJ1-2	CASSTRDRLNYGYTF	TGTGCCAGCAGCACCCGGGACAGACTTAACTATGGCTACACCTTC
TRBD2	TRBV15	few	TRBJ2-1	CATSGYGLAGGERYNEQFF	TGTGCCACCAGCGGATATGGACTAGCGGGAGGAGAACGGTACAATGAGCAGTTCTTC
TRBD2	TRBV7-6	-	TRBJ2-1	CASSWGPSGSSYNEQFF	TGTGCCAGCAGCTGGGGGCCTAGCGGGAGCTCCTACAATGAGCAGTTCTTC
-	TRBV20-1	few	TRBJ1-2	CSAAGPKTNYGYTF	TGCAGTGCTGCCGGACCCAAGACTAACTATGGCTACACCTTC
-	TRBV18	few	TRBJ1-1	CASSPPPEALEAFF	TGTGCCAGCTCACCACCGCCAGAGGCCCTTGAAGCTTTCTTT
-	TRBV5-1	few	TRBJ1-5	CASRPRDGSDQPQHF	TGCGCCAGCAGACCCCGGGACGGGTCAGATCAGCCCCAGCATTTT
TRBD1	TRBV20-1	few	TRBJ1-5	CSALILGQNSNQPQHF	TGCAGTGCTCTTATATTGGGACAGAATAGCAATCAGCCCCAGCATTTT
TRBD1	TRBV20-1	few	TRBJ2-6	CSADPTGSGANVLTF	TGCAGCGCCGATCCGACAGGGAGTGGGGCCAACGTCCTGACTTTC
-	TRBV3-1	-	TRBJ2-4	CASSLYGGVPLAKNIQYF	TGTGCCAGCAGCCTTTACGGGGGAGTTCCGCTAGCCAAAAACATTCAGTACTTC
TRBD2	TRBV5-1	-	TRBJ2-7	CASSLGSSGRIFSYEQYF	TGCGCCAGCAGCTTGGGTTCTAGCGGTAGGATCTTTTCCTACGAGCAGTACTTC
TRBD1	TRBV6-2/TRBV6-3	few	TRBJ2-5	CASRPRDSKETQYF	TGTGCCAGCAGACCCAGGGACAGCAAAGAGACCCAGTACTTC
-	TRBV11-3	few	TRBJ2-2	CASSDHRGNTGELFF	TGTGCCAGCAGCGACCACCGGGGGAACACCGGGGAGCTGTTTTTT
-	TRBV30	-	TRBJ1-5	CAWSYTGLNQPQHF	TGTGCCTGGAGTTATACAGGGCTTAATCAGCCCCAGCATTTT
TRBD1	TRBV6-4	few	TRBJ2-1	CASSRLYRDRVFRSRYNEQFF	TGTGCCAGCAGTCGACTCTACCGGGACAGGGTTTTTAGGAGTCGCTACAATGAGCAGTTCTTC
-	TRBV25-1	-	TRBJ1-1	CASMEGRAEAFF	TGTGCCAGCATGGAGGGACGGGCTGAAGCTTTCTTT
-	TRBV4-2	few	TRBJ2-7	CASSLQGNSGSYEQYF	TGTGCCAGCAGCCTCCAGGGGAATAGCGGGTCCTACGAGCAGTACTTC
TRBD2	TRBV20-1	-	TRBJ2-3	CSAPKGGSDTQYF	TGCAGTGCCCCGAAGGGAGGGTCAGATACGCAGTATTTT
TRBD1	TRBV10-3	-	TRBJ2-7	CAIGTGSYEQYF	TGTGCCATCGGGACAGGGTCCTACGAGCAGTACTTC
-	TRBV5-1	-	TRBJ2-1	CASSGPEGHEQFF	TGCGCCAGCAGCGGGCCAGAGGGGCATGAGCAGTTCTTC
-	TRBV7-9	few	TRBJ1-1	CASSARGFGNTEAFF	TGTGCCAGCAGCGCCAGGGGATTCGGGAACACTGAAGCTTTCTTT
TRBD1	TRBV5-1	few	TRBJ2-4	CASSPMTGDGENIQYF	TGCGCCAGCAGCCCAATGACAGGGGACGGAGAAAACATTCAGTACTTC
-	TRBV27	few	TRBJ1-6	CASSLFGGRYNSPLHF	TGTGCCAGCAGTTTATTTGGGGGACGGTATAATTCACCCCTCCACTTT
-	TRBV25-1	few	TRBJ2-7	CASSGGNSLSYEQYF	TGTGCCAGCAGTGGGGGAAACAGCCTCTCCTACGAGCAGTACTTC